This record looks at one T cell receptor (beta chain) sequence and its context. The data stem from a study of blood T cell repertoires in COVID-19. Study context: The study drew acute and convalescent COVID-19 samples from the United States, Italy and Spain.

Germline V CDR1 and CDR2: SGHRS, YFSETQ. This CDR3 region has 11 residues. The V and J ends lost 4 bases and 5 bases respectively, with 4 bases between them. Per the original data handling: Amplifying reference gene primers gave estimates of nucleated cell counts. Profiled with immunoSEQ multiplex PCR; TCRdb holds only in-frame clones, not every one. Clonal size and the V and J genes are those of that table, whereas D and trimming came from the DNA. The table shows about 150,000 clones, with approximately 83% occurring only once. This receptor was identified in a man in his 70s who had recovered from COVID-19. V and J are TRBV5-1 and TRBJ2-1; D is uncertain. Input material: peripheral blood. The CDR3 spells CASSRDNEQFF. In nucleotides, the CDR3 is TGCGCCAGCAGCCGCGACAATGAGCAGTTCTTC.